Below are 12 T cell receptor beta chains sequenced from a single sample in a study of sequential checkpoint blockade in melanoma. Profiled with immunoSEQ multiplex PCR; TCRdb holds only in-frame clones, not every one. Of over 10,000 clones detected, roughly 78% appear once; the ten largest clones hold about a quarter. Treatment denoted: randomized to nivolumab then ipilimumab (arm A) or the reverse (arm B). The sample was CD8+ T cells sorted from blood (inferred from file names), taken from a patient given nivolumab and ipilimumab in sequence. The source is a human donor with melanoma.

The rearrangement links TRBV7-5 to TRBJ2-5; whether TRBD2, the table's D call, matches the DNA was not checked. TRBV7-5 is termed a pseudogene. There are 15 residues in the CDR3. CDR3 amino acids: CARSSGGGPVWEQYF. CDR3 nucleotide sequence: TGTGCCAGAAGCTCCGGGGGGGGCCCGGTGTGGGAGCAGTACTTC.

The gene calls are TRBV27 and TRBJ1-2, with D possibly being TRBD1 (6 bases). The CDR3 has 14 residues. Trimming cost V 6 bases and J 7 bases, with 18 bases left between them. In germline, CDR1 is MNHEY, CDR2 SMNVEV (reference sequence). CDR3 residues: CASRPWTVNGGYTF. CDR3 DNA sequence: TGTGCCAGCAGACCCTGGACAGTCAACGGTGGCTACACCTTC.

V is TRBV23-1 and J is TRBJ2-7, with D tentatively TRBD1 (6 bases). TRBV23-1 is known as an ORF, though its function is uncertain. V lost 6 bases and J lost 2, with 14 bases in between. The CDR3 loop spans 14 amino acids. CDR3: CASRRGRQAYEQYF. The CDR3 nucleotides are TGCGCCAGCAGGAGAGGCAGACAGGCCTACGAGCAGTACTTC.

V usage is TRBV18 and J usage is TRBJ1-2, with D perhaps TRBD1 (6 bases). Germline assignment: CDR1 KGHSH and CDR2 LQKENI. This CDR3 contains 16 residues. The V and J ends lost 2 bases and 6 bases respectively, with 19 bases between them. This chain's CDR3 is CASSPLDTGRVDGYTF. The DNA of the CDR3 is TGTGCCAGCTCACCATTAGATACAGGGCGGGTCGATGGCTACACCTTC.

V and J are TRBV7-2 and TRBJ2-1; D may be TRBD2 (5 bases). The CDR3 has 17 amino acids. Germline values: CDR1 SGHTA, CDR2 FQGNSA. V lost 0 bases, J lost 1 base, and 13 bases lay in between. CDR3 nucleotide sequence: TGTGCCAGCAGCTTAGCGGAGGCCCCGGGGTCCTACAATGAGCAGTTCTTC. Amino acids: CASSLAEAPGSYNEQFF.

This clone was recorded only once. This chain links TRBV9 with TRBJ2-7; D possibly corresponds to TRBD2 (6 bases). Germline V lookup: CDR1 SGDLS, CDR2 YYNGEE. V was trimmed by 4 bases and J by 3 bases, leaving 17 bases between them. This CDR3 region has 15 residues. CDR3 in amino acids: CASSPDALGLYEQYF. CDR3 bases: TGTGCCAGCAGCCCGGACGCCTTGGGACTCTACGAGCAGTACTTC.

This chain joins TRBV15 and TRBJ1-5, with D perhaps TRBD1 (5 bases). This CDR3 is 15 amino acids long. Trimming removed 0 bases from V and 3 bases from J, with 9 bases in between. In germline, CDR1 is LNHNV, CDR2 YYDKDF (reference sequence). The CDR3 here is CATSRDRGNNQPQHF. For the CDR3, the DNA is TGTGCCACCAGCAGAGATAGGGGTAACAATCAGCCCCAGCATTTT.

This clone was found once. CDR3 region: CASREGQTYEQYF. For the CDR3, the DNA is TGTGCCAGCAGGGAGGGACAGACCTACGAGCAGTACTTC. This rearrangement joins TRBV2 to TRBJ2-7; possible D gene TRBD1, 7 bases. The CDR3 contains 13 residues. In germline, CDR1 is SNHLY, CDR2 FYNNEI. The germline V and J ends were trimmed by 6 bases and 2 bases, with 11 bases remaining between them.

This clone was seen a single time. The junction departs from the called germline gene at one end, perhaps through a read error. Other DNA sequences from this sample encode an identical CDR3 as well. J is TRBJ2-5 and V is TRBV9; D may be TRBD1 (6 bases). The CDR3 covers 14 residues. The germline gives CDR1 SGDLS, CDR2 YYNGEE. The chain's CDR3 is CASSVEYREETQYF. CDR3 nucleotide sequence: TGTGCCAGCAGCGTAGAATACAGGGAAGAGACCCAATACTTC. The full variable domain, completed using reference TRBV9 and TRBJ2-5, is DSGVTQTPKHLITATGQRVTLRCSPRSGDLSVYWYQQSLDQGLQFLIQYYNGEERAKGNILERFSAQQFPDLHSELNLSSLELGDSALYFCASSVEYREETQYFGPGTRLLVL.

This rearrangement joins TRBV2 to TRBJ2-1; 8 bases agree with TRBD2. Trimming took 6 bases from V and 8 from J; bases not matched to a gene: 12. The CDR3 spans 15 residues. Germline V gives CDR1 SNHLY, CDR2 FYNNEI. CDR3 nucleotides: TGTGCCAGCAGGACCGGGACTAGGTCGGTAGATGAGCAGTTCTTC. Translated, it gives CASRTGTRSVDEQFF.

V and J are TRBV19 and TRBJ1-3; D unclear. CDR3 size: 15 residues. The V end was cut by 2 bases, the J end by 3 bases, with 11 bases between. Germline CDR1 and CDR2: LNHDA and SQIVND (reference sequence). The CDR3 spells CASSISRRSGNTIYF. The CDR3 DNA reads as TGTGCCAGTAGTATAAGTCGACGGAGTGGAAACACCATATATTTT.

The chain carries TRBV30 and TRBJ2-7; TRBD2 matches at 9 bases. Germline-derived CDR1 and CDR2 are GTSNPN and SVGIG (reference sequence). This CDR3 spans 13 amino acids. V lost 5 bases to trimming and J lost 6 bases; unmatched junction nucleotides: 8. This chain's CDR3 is CAWEPGLASEQYF. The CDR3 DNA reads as TGTGCCTGGGAACCGGGACTAGCATCCGAGCAGTACTTC.